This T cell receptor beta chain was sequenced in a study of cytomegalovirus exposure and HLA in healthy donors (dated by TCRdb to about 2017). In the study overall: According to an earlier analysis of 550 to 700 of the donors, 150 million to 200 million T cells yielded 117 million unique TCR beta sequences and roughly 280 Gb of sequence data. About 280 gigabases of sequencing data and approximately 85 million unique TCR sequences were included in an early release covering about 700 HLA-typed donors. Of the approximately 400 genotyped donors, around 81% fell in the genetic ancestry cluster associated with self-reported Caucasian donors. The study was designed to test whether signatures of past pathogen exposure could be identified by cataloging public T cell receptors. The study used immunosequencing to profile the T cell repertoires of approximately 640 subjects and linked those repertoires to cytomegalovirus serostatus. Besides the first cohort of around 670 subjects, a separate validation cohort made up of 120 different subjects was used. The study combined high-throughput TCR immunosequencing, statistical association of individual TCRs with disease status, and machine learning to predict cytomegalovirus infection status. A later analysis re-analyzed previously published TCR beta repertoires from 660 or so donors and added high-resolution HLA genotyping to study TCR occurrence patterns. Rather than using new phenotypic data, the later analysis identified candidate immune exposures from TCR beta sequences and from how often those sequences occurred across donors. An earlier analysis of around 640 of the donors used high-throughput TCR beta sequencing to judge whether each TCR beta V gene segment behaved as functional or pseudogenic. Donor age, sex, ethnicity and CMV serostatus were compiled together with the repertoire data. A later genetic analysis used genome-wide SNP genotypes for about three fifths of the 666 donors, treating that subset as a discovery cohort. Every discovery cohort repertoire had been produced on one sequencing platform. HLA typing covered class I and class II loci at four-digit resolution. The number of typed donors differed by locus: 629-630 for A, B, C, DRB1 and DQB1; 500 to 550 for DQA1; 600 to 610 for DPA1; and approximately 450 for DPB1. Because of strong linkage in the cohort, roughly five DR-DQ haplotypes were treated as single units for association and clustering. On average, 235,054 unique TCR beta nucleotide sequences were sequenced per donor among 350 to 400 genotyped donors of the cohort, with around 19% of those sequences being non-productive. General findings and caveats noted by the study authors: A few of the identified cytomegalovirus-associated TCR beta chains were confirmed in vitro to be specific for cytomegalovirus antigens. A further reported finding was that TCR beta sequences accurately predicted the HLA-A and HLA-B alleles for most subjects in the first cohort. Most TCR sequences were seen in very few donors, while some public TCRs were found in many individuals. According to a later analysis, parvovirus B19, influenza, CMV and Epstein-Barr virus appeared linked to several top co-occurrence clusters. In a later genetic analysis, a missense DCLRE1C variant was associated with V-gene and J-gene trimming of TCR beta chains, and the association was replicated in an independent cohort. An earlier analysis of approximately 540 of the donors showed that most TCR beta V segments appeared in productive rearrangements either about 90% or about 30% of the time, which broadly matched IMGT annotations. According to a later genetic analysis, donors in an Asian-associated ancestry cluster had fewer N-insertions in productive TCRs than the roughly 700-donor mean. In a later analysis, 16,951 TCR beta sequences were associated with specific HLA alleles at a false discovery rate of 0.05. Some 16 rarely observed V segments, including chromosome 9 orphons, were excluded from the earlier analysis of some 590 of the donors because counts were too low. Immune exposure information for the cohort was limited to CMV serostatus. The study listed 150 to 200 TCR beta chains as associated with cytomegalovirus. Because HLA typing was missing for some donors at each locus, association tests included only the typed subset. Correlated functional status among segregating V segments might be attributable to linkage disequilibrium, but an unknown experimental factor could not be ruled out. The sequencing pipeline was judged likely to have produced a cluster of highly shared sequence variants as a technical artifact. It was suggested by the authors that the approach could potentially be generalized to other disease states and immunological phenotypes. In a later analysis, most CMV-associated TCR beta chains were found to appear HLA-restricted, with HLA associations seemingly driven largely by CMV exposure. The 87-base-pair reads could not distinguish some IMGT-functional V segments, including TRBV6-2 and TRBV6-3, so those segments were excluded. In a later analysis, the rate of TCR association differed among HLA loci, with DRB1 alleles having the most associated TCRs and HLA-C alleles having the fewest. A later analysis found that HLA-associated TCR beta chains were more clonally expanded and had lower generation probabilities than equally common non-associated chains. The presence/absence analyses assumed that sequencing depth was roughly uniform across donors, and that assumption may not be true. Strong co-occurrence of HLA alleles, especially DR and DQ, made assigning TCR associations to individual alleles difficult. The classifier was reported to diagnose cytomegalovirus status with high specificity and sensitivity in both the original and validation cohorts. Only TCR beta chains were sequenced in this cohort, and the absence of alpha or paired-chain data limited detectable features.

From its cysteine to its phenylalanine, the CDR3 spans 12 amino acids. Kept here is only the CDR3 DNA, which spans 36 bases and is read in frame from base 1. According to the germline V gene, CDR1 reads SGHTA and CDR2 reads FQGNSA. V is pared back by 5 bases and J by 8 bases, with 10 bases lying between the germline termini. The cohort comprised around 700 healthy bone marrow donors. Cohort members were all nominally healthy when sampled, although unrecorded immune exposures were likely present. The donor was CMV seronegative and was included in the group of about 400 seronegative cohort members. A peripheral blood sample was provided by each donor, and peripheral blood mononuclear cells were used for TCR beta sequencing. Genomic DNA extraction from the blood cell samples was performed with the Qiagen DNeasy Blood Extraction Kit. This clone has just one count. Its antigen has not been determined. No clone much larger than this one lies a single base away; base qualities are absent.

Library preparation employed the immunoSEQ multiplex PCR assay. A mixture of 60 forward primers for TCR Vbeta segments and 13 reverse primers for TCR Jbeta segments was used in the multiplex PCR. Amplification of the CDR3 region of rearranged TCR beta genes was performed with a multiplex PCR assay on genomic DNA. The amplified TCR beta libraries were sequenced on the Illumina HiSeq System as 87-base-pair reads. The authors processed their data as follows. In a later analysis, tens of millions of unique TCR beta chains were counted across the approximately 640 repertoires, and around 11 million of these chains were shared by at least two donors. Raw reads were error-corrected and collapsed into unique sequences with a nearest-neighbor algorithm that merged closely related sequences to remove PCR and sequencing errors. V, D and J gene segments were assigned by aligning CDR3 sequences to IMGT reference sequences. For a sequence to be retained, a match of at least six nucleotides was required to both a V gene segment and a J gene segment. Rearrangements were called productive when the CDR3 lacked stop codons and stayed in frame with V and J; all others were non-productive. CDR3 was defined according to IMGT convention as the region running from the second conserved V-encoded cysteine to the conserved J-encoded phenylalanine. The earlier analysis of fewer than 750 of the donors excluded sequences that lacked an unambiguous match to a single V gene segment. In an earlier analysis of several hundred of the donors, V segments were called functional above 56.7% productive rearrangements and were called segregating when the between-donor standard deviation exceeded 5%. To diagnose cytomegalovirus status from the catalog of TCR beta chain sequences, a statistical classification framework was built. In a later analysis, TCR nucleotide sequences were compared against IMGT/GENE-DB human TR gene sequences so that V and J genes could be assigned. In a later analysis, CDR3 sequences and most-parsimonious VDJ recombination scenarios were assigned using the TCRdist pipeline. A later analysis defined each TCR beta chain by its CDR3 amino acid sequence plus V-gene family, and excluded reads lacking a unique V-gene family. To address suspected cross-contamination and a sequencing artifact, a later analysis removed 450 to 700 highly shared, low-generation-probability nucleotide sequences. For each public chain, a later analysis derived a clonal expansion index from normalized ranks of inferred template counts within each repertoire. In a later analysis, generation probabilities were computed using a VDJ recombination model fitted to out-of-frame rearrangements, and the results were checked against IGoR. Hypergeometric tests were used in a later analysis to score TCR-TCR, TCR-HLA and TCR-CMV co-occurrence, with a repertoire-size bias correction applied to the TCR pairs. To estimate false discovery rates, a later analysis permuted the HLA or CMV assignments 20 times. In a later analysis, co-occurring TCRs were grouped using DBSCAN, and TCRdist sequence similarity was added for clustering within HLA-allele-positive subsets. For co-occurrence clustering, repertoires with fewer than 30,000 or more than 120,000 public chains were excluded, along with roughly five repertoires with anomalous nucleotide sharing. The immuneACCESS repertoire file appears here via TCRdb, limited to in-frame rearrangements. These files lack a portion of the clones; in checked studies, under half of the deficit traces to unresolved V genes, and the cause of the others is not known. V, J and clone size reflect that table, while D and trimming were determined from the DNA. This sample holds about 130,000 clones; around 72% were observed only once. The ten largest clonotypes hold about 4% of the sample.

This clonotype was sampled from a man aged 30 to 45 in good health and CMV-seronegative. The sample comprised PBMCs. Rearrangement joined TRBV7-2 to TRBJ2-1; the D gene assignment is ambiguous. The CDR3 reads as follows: CASSPQRYEQFF. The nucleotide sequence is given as TGTGCCAGCAGCCCCCAGCGCTATGAGCAGTTCTTC.